This entry features one T cell receptor beta chain sequence. Its recognized antigen is unknown. No much larger clone is present one base from it, and per-base qualities are unavailable. These data belong to a study of CDR3 diversity in severe acne (dated by TCRdb to between 2017 and 2020). Libraries were constructed by PCR. The data were produced on an Illumina HiSeq 2000. TCRdb ran its own pipeline on the public reads, namely fastp trimming at Q25 and MiXCR clone calling, and kept in-frame beta chains. All rows with the same CDR3 protein become a single entry with the most common DNA and genes. This sample comprises around 91,000 distinct CDR3 sequences, about 54% of them detected only once. The ten largest make up over 11% of the sample. This TCR derives from a male donor in good health, without acne. Sequencing was performed on blood.

The CDR3 in this case is CASSYSNRDELFF. The DNA reads as follows: TGTGCCAGCAGTTACTCGAATCGGGACGAGCTGTTTTTT. This sequence uses TRBV6-6 and TRBJ2-2; the D gene assignment is perhaps TRBD1 or TRBD2, with each matching 5 bases. The CDR3 runs 13 residues from the cysteine to the phenylalanine. The DNA shown is the 39-base CDR3, in frame from base 1. CDR1 and CDR2 are drawn from the germline V gene (reference sequence): MNHNY, SVGAGI. V drops 0 bases and J drops 11 bases, leaving 10 bases in between.